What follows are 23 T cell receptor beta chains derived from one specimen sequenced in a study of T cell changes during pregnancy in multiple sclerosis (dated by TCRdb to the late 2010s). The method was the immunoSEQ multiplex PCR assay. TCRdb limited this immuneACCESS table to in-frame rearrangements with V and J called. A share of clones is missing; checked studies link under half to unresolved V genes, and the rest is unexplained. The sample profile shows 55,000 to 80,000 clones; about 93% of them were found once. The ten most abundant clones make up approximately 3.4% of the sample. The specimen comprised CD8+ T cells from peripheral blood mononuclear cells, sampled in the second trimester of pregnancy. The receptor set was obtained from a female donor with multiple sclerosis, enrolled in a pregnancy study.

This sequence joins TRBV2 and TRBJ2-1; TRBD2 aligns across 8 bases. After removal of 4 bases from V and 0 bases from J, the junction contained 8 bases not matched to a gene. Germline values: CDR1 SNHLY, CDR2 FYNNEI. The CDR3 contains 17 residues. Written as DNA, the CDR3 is TGTGCCAGCAGTGTGTCGAATAGCGGGAACTCCTACAATGAGCAGTTCTTC. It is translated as CASSVSNSGNSYNEQFF.

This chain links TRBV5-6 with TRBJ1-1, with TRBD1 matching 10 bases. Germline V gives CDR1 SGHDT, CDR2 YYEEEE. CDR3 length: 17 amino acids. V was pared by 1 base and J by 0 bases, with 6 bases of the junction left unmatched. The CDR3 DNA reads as TGTGCCAGCAGCTTGATGGGACAGGGGCTCCTGAACACTGAAGCTTTCTTT. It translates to CASSLMGQGLLNTEAFF.

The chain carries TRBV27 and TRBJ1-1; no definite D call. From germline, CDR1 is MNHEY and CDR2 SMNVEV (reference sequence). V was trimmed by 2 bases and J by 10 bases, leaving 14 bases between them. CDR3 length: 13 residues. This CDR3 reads CASSLAGGDGAFF. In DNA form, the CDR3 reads TGTGCCAGCAGTTTAGCCGGCGGGGATGGAGCTTTCTTT.

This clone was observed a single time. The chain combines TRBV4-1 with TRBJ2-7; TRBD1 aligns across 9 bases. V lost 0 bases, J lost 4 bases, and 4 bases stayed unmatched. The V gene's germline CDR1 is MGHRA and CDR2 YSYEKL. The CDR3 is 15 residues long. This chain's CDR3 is CASSQEQGAAYEQYF. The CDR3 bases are TGCGCCAGCAGCCAAGAACAGGGGGCCGCTTACGAGCAGTACTTC.

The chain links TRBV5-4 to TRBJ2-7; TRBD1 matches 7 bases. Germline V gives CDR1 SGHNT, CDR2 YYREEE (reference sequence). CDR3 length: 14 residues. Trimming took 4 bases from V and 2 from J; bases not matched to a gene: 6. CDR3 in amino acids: CASSPGTATYEQYF. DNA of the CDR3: TGTGCCAGCAGCCCCGGGACAGCCACCTACGAGCAGTACTTC.

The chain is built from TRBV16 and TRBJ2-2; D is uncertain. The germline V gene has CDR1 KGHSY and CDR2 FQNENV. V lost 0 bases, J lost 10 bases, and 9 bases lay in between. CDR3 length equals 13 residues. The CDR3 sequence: CASSQSFGLELFF. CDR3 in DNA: TGTGCCAGCAGCCAATCGTTCGGGTTGGAGCTGTTTTTT.

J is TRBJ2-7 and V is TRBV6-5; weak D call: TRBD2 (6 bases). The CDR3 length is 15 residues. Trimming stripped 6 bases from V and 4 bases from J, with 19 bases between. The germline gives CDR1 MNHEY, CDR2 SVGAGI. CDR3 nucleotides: TGTGCCAGCAGAGGCAAGGGACTGGGAGCTTACGAGCAGTACTTC. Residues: CASRGKGLGAYEQYF.

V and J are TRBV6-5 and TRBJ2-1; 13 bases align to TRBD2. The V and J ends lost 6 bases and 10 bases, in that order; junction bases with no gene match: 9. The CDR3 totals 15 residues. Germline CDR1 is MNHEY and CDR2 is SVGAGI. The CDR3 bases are TGTGCCAGCAGATGGACTAGCGGGAGTCATCAAGAGCAGTTCTTC. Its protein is CASRWTSGSHQEQFF.

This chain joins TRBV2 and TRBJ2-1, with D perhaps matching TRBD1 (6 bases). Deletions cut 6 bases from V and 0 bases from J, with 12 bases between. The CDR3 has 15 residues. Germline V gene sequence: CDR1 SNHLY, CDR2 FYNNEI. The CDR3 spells CASRSGESSYNEQFF. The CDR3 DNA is TGTGCCAGCAGGTCAGGGGAAAGCTCCTACAATGAGCAGTTCTTC.

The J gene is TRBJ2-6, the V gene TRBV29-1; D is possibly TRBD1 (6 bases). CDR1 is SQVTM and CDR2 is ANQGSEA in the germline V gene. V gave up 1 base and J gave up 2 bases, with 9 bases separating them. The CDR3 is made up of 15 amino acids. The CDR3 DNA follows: TGCAGCGTTGAAGTGTGGGGGCCTGGGGCCAACGTCCTGACTTTC. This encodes CSVEVWGPGANVLTF.

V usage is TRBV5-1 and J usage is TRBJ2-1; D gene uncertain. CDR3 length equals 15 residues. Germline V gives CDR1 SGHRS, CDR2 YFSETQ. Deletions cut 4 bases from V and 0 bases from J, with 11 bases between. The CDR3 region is CASSGDLSSYNEQFF. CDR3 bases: TGCGCCAGCAGCGGCGACTTAAGCTCCTACAATGAGCAGTTCTTC.

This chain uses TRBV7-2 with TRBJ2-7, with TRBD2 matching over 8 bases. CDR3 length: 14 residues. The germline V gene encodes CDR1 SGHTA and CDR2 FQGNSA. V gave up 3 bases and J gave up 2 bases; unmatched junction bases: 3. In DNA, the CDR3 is TGTGCCAGCAGCTTCTTCGGGGGGGCCTACGAGCAGTACTTC. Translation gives CASSFFGGAYEQYF.

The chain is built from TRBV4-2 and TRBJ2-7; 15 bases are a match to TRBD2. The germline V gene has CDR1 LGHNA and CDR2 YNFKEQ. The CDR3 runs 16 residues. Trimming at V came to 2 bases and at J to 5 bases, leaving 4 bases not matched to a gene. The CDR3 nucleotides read TGTGCCAGCAGCCAACCTGGACTAGCGGGAGGGAACGAGCAGTACTTC. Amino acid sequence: CASSQPGLAGGNEQYF.

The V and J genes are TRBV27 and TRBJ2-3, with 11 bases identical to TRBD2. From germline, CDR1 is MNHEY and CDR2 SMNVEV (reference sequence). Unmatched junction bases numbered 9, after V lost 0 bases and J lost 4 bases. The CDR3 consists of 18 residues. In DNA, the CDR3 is TGTGCCAGCAGTTTATCCCACCCCTTAGCGGGGGGGGCAGATACGCAGTATTTT. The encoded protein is CASSLSHPLAGGADTQYF.

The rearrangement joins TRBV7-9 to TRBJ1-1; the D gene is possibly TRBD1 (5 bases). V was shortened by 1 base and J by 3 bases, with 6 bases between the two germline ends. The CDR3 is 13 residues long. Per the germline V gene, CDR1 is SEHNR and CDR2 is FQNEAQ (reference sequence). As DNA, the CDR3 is TGTGCCAGCAGCTTAGGGGGGGACACTGAAGCTTTCTTT. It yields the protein CASSLGGDTEAFF. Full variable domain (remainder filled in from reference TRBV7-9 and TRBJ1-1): DTGVSQNPRHKITKRGQNVTFRCDPISEHNRLYWYRQTLGQGPEFLTYFQNEAQLEKSRLLSDRFSAERPKGSFSTLEIQRTEQGDSAMYLCASSLGGDTEAFFGQGTRLTVV.

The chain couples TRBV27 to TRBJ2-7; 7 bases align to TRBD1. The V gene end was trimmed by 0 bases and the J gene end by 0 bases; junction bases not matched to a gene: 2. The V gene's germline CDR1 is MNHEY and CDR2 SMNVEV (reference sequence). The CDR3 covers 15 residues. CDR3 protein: CASSLSGTDSYEQYF. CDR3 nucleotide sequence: TGTGCCAGCAGTTTATCGGGGACAGACTCCTACGAGCAGTACTTC.

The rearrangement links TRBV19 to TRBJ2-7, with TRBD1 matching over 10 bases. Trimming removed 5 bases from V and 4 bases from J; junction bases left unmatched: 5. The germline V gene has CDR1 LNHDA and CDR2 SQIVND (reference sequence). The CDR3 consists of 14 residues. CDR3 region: CASSPGTGVYEQYF. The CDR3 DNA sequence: TGTGCCAGTAGTCCCGGGACAGGGGTTTACGAGCAGTACTTC. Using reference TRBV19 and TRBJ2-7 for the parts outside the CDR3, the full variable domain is DGGITQSPKYLFRKEGQNVTLSCEQNLNHDAMYWYRQDPGQGLRLIYYSQIVNDFQKGDIAEGYSVSREKKESFPLTVTSAQKNPTAFYLCASSPGTGVYEQYFGPGTRLTVT.

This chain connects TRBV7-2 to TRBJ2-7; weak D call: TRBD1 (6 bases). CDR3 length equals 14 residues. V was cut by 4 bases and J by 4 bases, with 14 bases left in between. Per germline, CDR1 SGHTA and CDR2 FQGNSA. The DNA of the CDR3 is TGTGCCAGCAGCTGGGACATGGGTCTATACGAGCAGTACTTC. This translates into CASSWDMGLYEQYF.

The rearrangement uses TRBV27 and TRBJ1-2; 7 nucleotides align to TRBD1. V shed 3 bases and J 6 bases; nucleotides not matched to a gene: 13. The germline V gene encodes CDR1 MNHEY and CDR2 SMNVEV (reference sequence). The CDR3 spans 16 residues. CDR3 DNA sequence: TGTGCCAGCAGTTTCTCGACAGGGTTGAAGTTAGATGGCTACACCTTC. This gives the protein CASSFSTGLKLDGYTF.

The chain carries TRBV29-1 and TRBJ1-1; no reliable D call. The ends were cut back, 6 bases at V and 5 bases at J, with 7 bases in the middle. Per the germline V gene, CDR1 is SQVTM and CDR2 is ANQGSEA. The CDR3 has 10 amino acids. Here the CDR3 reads CSVASTEAFF. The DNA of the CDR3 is TGCAGCGTCGCGTCAACTGAAGCTTTCTTT.

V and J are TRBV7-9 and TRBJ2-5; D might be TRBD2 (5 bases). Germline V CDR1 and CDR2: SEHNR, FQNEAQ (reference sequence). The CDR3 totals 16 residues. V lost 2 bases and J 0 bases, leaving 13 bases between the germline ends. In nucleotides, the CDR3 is TGTGCCAGCAGCTTACTGCTAGCAGAGTACCAAGAGACCCAGTACTTC. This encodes CASSLLLAEYQETQYF.

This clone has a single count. In nucleotides, the CDR3 is TGTGCCAGCAGCCTTGACAGGGGGCCTGAGCAGTTCTTC. It translates to CASSLDRGPEQFF. The V gene is TRBV11-2, the J gene TRBJ2-1, with 10 positions matching TRBD1. The CDR3 totals 13 residues. The germline CDR1 and CDR2 sequences are SGHAT and FQNNGV. J lost 9 bases, V lost 5 bases, and 4 bases had no gene match.

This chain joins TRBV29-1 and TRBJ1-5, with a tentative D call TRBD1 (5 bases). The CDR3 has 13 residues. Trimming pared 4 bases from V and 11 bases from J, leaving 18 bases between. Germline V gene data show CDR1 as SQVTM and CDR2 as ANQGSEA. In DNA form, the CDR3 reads TGCAGCGTTGTAGGAGATGGAGGGGCAGCCCAGCATTTT. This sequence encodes CSVVGDGGAAQHF.